This T cell receptor (beta chain) was sequenced during a study of blood T cell repertoires in COVID-19. Study overall: T cells, B-cell-depleted T cells, or PBMCs provided the cDNA or gDNA that served as material.

The ends were cut back, 4 bases at V and 11 bases at J, with 13 bases in the middle. The CDR3 has 12 amino acids. In germline, CDR1 is SGHKS, CDR2 YYEKEE (reference sequence). Under the authors' procedure: Scientists estimated how many nucleated cells there were by amplifying reference gene primers. Using immunoSEQ multiplex PCR, the repertoire was profiled, and TCRdb retains in-frame clones only, with some absent. That table supplies the V and J calls and clone size; D and trimming were determined from the DNA. The repertoire holds about 130,000 clones, with 60% to 80% as singletons. This chain connects TRBV5-5 to TRBJ1-3, with D perhaps matching TRBD1 (5 bases). The sample consisted of peripheral blood. This TCR derives from a man between 60 and 75 years old who had recovered from COVID-19. CDR3 region: CASSPGVFPIYF. CDR3 sequence (DNA): TGTGCCAGCAGCCCGGGGGTTTTTCCCATATATTTT.